Listed here are 14 T cell receptor beta chains from one sample, sequenced in a study of PD-1 blockade in classical Hodgkin lymphoma. Profiling relied on immunoSEQ multiplex PCR, and the TCRdb table lists in-frame clones only, not all of them. The data contain roughly 32,000 clones, roughly 82% of them singletons. Every patient was affected by relapse after autologous stem cell transplantation, while exposure to brentuximab vedotin was not uniform. The specimen comprised peripheral blood mononuclear cells (PBMCs), sampled at baseline. The receptors shown here come from a human donor with classical Hodgkin lymphoma.

V and J are TRBV9 and TRBJ2-2, with D maybe TRBD2 (5 bases). This CDR3 contains 15 residues. Germline V gene sequence: CDR1 SGDLS, CDR2 YYNGEE. V gave up 2 bases and J gave up 4 bases, with 12 bases separating them. CDR3 DNA: TGTGCCAGCAGCGTTCGTACTAGTTCCACCGGGGAGCTGTTTTTT. As protein: CASSVRTSSTGELFF.

V gene TRBV7-2 combines with J gene TRBJ2-1; 9 bases align to TRBD2. Germline V lookup: CDR1 SGHTA, CDR2 FQGNSA. J gave up 10 bases and V 7 bases, and 14 bases lay outside the gene matches. CDR3 length: 15 residues. CDR3 nucleotide sequence: TGTGCCAGCATGTCGACTAGCGGTCCTTGGGTAGAGCAGTTCTTC. This sequence encodes CASMSTSGPWVEQFF.

The J gene is TRBJ2-2, the V gene TRBV5-6, with 8 bases identical to TRBD2. Germline CDR1 and CDR2: SGHDT and YYEEEE. The CDR3 loop spans 15 amino acids. Losses at the gene ends were 3 bases for V and 7 bases for J; bases not matched to a gene: 8. The CDR3 loop is CASSSYGGAHGELFF. For the CDR3, the DNA is TGTGCCAGCAGCTCCTACGGGGGGGCCCACGGGGAGCTGTTTTTT.

This clone has just one count. The chain carries TRBV19 and TRBJ1-5, with 7 bases identical to TRBD1. The CDR3 totals 15 residues. Germline CDR1 and CDR2: LNHDA and SQIVND (reference sequence). The junction had 7 bases not matched to a gene; V was cut back by 6 bases and J by 2 bases. The CDR3 spells CASRRQGEGNQPQHF. Here the CDR3 DNA reads TGTGCCAGTAGACGACAGGGAGAGGGCAATCAGCCCCAGCATTTT.

V usage is TRBV7-3 and J usage is TRBJ2-3; TRBD2 is a possible D gene (5 bases). The V end lost 6 bases, the J end lost 2 bases, and 18 bases lay between the germline ends. CDR1 SGHTA and CDR2 FQGTGA come from the germline V gene. The CDR3 contains 16 residues. Here the CDR3 reads CASSSRAGGPTDTQYF. The CDR3 coding sequence is TGTGCCAGCAGTAGCCGGGCGGGCGGCCCCACAGATACGCAGTATTTT.

The gene calls are TRBV7-9 and TRBJ2-7; D gene uncertain. Germline CDR1 and CDR2: SEHNR and FQNEAQ (reference sequence). The CDR3 is 12 residues long. Trimming left V 1 base short and J 3 bases short, with 4 bases between. Here the CDR3 DNA reads TGTGCCAGCAGCTTAGGGTTCTACGAGCAGTACTTC. It yields the protein CASSLGFYEQYF. Using reference TRBV7-9 and TRBJ2-7 for the parts outside the CDR3, the full variable domain is DTGVSQNPRHKITKRGQNVTFRCDPISEHNRLYWYRQTLGQGPEFLTYFQNEAQLEKSRLLSDRFSAERPKGSFSTLEIQRTEQGDSAMYLCASSLGFYEQYFGPGTRLTVT.

The chain combines TRBV19 with TRBJ1-5; 10 bases fit TRBD1. Unmatched junction bases numbered 13, after V lost 8 bases and J lost 0 bases. The CDR3 length is 18 residues. Germline CDR1 is LNHDA and CDR2 is SQIVND (reference sequence). CDR3 amino acids: CASSYRDRGLLSNQPQHF. The CDR3 region has the DNA TGTGCCAGTTCATACCGGGACAGGGGACTACTTAGCAATCAGCCCCAGCATTTT. The full variable domain, completed using reference TRBV19 and TRBJ1-5, is DGGITQSPKYLFRKEGQNVTLSCEQNLNHDAMYWYRQDPGQGLRLIYYSQIVNDFQKGDIAEGYSVSREKKESFPLTVTSAQKNPTAFYLCASSYRDRGLLSNQPQHFGDGTRLSIL.

This sequence joins TRBV7-8 and TRBJ1-5; 7 bases match TRBD1. There are 15 residues in the CDR3. Germline loops: CDR1 SGHVS, CDR2 FQNEAQ. V lost 3 bases and J lost 5; bases outside the gene matches: 7. The CDR3 loop is CASSLLPGQYQPQHF. CDR3 DNA sequence: TGTGCCAGCAGCTTGCTGCCGGGACAGTATCAGCCCCAGCATTTT. Full variable domain (remainder filled in from reference TRBV7-8 and TRBJ1-5): GAGVSQSPRYKVAKRGQDVALRCDPISGHVSLFWYQQALGQGPEFLTYFQNEAQLDKSGLPSDRFFAERPEGSVSTLKIQRTQQEDSAVYLCASSLLPGQYQPQHFGDGTRLSIL.

The chain links TRBV2 to TRBJ1-4, with TRBD1 matching over 7 bases. V shed 2 bases and J 8 bases; nucleotides not matched to a gene: 5. This CDR3 is 14 amino acids long. Germline assignment: CDR1 SNHLY and CDR2 FYNNEI. CDR3 bases: TGTGCCAGCAGTGAACGTCAGGGGGGCGAAAAACTGTTTTTT. Protein: CASSERQGGEKLFF.

CDR3 DNA: TGTGCCAGCAGCAAAATTGGGGGGCAGGGCGACTATGGCTACACCTTC. Its translation is CASSKIGGQGDYGYTF. The V and J genes are TRBV21-1 and TRBJ1-2. TRBV21-1 is termed a pseudogene. The CDR3 contains 16 residues.

The chain joins TRBV6-5 to TRBJ1-1; D is uncertain. Trimming pared 8 bases from V and 0 bases from J, leaving 10 bases between. The germline V gene has CDR1 MNHEY and CDR2 SVGAGI. The CDR3 length is 13 residues. The CDR3, as DNA: TGTGCCAGCTCGACACGGTTGAACACTGAAGCTTTCTTT. Amino acids: CASSTRLNTEAFF.

This clone showed up just a few times. The genes are TRBV5-6 and TRBJ2-2; D call uncertain. This CDR3 is 18 amino acids long. Looked up from germline, CDR1 is SGHDT and CDR2 is YYEEEE. Deletions cut 0 bases from V and 6 bases from J, with 21 bases between. This CDR3 reads CASSLAGGGSYLSGELFF. The CDR3 nucleotides read TGTGCCAGCAGCTTGGCAGGTGGTGGCAGCTACTTATCCGGGGAGCTGTTTTTT.

This rearrangement joins TRBV12-5 to TRBJ1-1; perhaps TRBD1 as D (6 bases). The CDR3 loop spans 14 amino acids. Trimming took off 1 base at V and 6 bases at J, with 12 bases between the two ends. The germline CDR1 and CDR2 sequences are LGHNT and FRNRAP. DNA for the CDR3: TGTGCTAGTGGTTTGGCAGGGGACGCCCCTGAAGCTTTCTTT. Translated: CASGLAGDAPEAFF.

The chain links TRBV10-3 to TRBJ1-1; D is perhaps TRBD1 (5 bases). The CDR3 length is 14 residues. V was pared by 6 bases and J by 0 bases, with 11 bases between. In germline, CDR1 is ENHRY, CDR2 SYGVKD. The CDR3, as DNA: TGTGCCATCAGGACGCCAGGGATGAACACTGAAGCTTTCTTT. This sequence encodes CAIRTPGMNTEAFF.